Included here is one TCR beta chain sequence, with context. Its antigen remains unknown. The data were obtained in a study of OX40 agonist ivuxolimab in advanced cancers. Study-wide findings and caveats: CD4+ and CD8+ blood T cells expanded clonally by week 6 at 0.1 to 3.0 mg/kg. Expanded peripheral T cells had an undetermined antigen specificity.

Assay used: immunoSEQ multiplex PCR; TCRdb lists only in-frame clones, some missing. The sample carries roughly 60,000 clones, around 83% recorded once. The specimen was CD4+ or CD8+ T cells sorted from blood, collected in a trial of the OX40 agonist ivuxolimab. This clonotype originated in an adult with an advanced solid tumor such as melanoma, head and neck, liver or kidney cancer.

In DNA form, the CDR3 reads TGCGCCAGCAGGACGGGACCGGAGGACCCTGAAGCTTTCTTT. Protein sequence: CASRTGPEDPEAFF. The rearrangement uses TRBV10-1 and TRBJ1-1; perhaps TRBD1 as D (5 bases). CDR3 length: 14 amino acids. Germline CDR1 WNHNN, CDR2 SYGVQD (reference sequence). Trimming removed 6 bases at V and 6 bases at J, with 17 bases between.